The 29 T cell receptor beta chains listed next were all sequenced from one sample in a study of memory CD4+ T cells and cytomegalovirus serostatus. The sort gate was single viable CD3+CD4+CD8-CD45RO+ cells for memory CD4+ T cells. Produced via immunoSEQ multiplex PCR; TCRdb's table is partial and in-frame only. Of some 44,000 clones in the sample, about three quarters were seen once. What was sequenced was memory CD4+ T cells from blood. The source is an adult in good health and CMV-seronegative.

This clone was found a few times. CDR3 bases: TGTGCCAGCAGCCCAAAAGCGGAGGCCGGAAACACCATATATTTT. It specifies CASSPKAEAGNTIYF. The chain employs TRBV7-9 and TRBJ1-3; D is uncertain. This CDR3 has 15 amino acids. Germline loops: CDR1 SEHNR, CDR2 FQNEAQ (reference sequence). The V end was cut by 5 bases, the J end by 4 bases, with 15 bases between.

In its sample, this clone was seen a few times. The rearrangement uses TRBV9 and TRBJ1-1, with D hard to call. V lost 0 bases to trimming and J lost 6 bases, with 15 bases between them. Germline values: CDR1 SGDLS, CDR2 YYNGEE. This CDR3 has 15 amino acids. The CDR3 is CASSVGPGESSEAFF. CDR3 coding DNA: TGTGCCAGCAGCGTAGGCCCGGGAGAGTCATCTGAAGCTTTCTTT.

The rearrangement uses TRBV6-1 and TRBJ2-7, with 12 bases matching TRBD2. This CDR3 is built from 15 residues. V gave up 4 bases and J gave up 6 bases; unmatched junction bases: 7. The germline V gene encodes CDR1 MNHNS and CDR2 SASEGT. Written as DNA, the CDR3 is TGTGCCAGCAGTGTCCTAGCGGGGGGGCCTCTCGAGCAGTACTTC. Translation gives CASSVLAGGPLEQYF.

The CDR3 spells CASRGQGNSPLHF. As DNA, the CDR3 is TGTGCCAGCAGGGGACAGGGTAATTCACCCCTCCACTTT. The chain has TRBV27 and TRBJ1-6, with 9 bases that match TRBD1. The germline CDR1 and CDR2 sequences are MNHEY and SMNVEV (reference sequence). This CDR3 is 13 amino acids long. Trimming cost V 6 bases and J 6 bases; bases outside gene matches: 0.

This clone was observed once. The J gene is TRBJ2-3, the V gene TRBV10-3, with 8 bases identical to TRBD1. With V trimmed by 8 bases and J by 6 bases, 7 bases remained unmatched. This CDR3 region has 13 residues. Looked up from germline, CDR1 is ENHRY and CDR2 is SYGVKD. Here the CDR3 reads CAIWAGGGDTQYF. In nucleotides, the CDR3 is TGTGCCATCTGGGCAGGGGGCGGGGATACGCAGTATTTT.

V usage is TRBV6-1 and J usage is TRBJ2-7; D unclear. Germline V gene sequence: CDR1 MNHNS, CDR2 SASEGT. The CDR3 covers 17 residues. V shed 1 base and J shed 1 base, with 17 bases lying between them. The CDR3 region is CASSEGGSTTSSYEQYF. DNA of the CDR3: TGTGCCAGCAGTGAAGGGGGTAGTACAACCAGTTCCTACGAGCAGTACTTC.

This clone has a handful of counts. The rearrangement links TRBV27 to TRBJ1-1, with D unresolved. Germline V lookup: CDR1 MNHEY, CDR2 SMNVEV (reference sequence). This CDR3 spans 14 amino acids. Between the trimmed V and J ends, which lost 2 bases and 1 base, there was a span of 8 bases. The CDR3 nucleotides read TGTGCCAGCAGTTTACGACACCCGAACACTGAAGCTTTCTTT. Encoded protein: CASSLRHPNTEAFF.

This chain links TRBV7-6 with TRBJ2-5; 11 nucleotides agree with TRBD2. The germline V gene has CDR1 SGHVS and CDR2 FNYEAQ. Germline trimming cut 5 bases from V and 5 bases from J; bases unmatched to any gene: 7. The CDR3 length is 15 residues. The CDR3 sequence: CASSPLAGGPETQYF. For the CDR3, the DNA is TGTGCCAGCAGCCCCCTAGCGGGGGGCCCGGAGACCCAGTACTTC.

Here the CDR3 reads CASSSSTGVFTDTQYF. Written as DNA, the CDR3 is TGTGCCAGCAGTTCATCGACAGGGGTTTTCACAGATACGCAGTATTTT. This chain joins TRBV5-4 and TRBJ2-3; 8 bases align to TRBD1. CDR3 length: 16 amino acids. J was trimmed by 2 bases and V by 5 bases; bases with no gene match: 10. Looked up from germline, CDR1 is SGHNT and CDR2 is YYREEE (reference sequence).

The rearrangement joins TRBV4-2 to TRBJ2-5; TRBD2 agrees at 11 bases. The CDR3 totals 16 residues. V was pared by 1 base and J by 5 bases, with 6 bases of the junction left unmatched. Germline lookup yields CDR1 LGHNA and CDR2 YNFKEQ. The CDR3, as DNA: TGTGCCAGCAGCCAAGTTTCGGCTAGCGGGGGGGAGACCCAGTACTTC. As protein: CASSQVSASGGETQYF.

The rearrangement uses TRBV11-3 and TRBJ2-5, with 8 bases that match TRBD2. With V trimmed by 5 bases and J by 0 bases, 5 bases remained unmatched. The CDR3 spans 15 residues. From germline, CDR1 is SGHNT and CDR2 YENEEA. CDR3 DNA: TGTGCCAGCAGCGCCGGCGGGGGGAACCAAGAGACCCAGTACTTC. Its translation: CASSAGGGNQETQYF.

The chain has TRBV30 and TRBJ1-2; TRBD1 aligns across 9 bases. The CDR3 extends over 12 amino acids. CDR1 GTSNPN and CDR2 SVGIG come from the germline V gene (reference sequence). The V gene end was trimmed by 7 bases and the J gene end by 8 bases; junction bases not matched to a gene: 8. As DNA, the CDR3 is TGTGCCTCCTCTATACAGGGGGCGGGCTACACCTTC. Its translation: CASSIQGAGYTF.

V usage is TRBV6-6 and J usage is TRBJ1-1, with D hard to call. The CDR3 loop spans 13 amino acids. Trimming took 7 bases from V and 5 from J, leaving 14 bases between them. Germline CDR1 and CDR2: MNHNY and SVGAGI (reference sequence). The CDR3, as DNA: TGTGCCAGCACCAGAGAAGTAGGGACTGAAGCTTTCTTT. Translation gives CASTREVGTEAFF.

The V call is TRBV5-1, the J call TRBJ2-7, with a tentative D call TRBD1 (6 bases). V was clipped by 0 bases and J by 2 bases, with 9 bases between them. The CDR3 length is 14 residues. The germline V gene encodes CDR1 SGHRS and CDR2 YFSETQ. In DNA, the CDR3 is TGCGCCAGCAGCTTGGCGGCAGGGGCCTACGAGCAGTACTTC. This translates into CASSLAAGAYEQYF.

This clone has just a few counts. The chain links TRBV7-2 to TRBJ1-5; perhaps TRBD1 as D (5 bases). V was trimmed by 5 bases and J by 3 bases, leaving 14 bases between them. Germline values: CDR1 SGHTA, CDR2 FQGNSA. The CDR3 consists of 15 residues. DNA of the CDR3: TGTGCCAGCAGCCGAGGACGGGGCTCCAATCAGCCCCAGCATTTT. Its translation is CASSRGRGSNQPQHF.

This clone showed up just once. The chain uses TRBV5-1 and TRBJ2-7; TRBD1 matches at 10 bases. Trimming at V came to 2 bases and at J to 4 bases, leaving 6 bases not matched to a gene. The CDR3 totals 15 residues. Germline-derived CDR1 and CDR2 are SGHRS and YFSETQ. DNA of the CDR3: TGCGCCAGCAGCTTACAGACAGGGGGCATTTACGAGCAGTACTTC. Translating it yields CASSLQTGGIYEQYF.

This chain joins TRBV18 and TRBJ1-2; D is perhaps TRBD1 (6 bases). Trimming removed 3 bases at V and 7 bases at J, with 12 bases between. The germline CDR1 and CDR2 sequences are KGHSH and LQKENI. The CDR3 covers 13 residues. CDR3 nucleotides: TGTGCCAGCTCACCCAGACAGGAAAGTGGCTACACCTTC. Its protein is CASSPRQESGYTF.

The gene calls are TRBV7-2 and TRBJ2-7, with TRBD1 identical over 7 bases. With V trimmed by 5 bases and J by 3 bases, 7 bases remained unmatched. Looked up from germline, CDR1 is SGHTA and CDR2 is FQGNSA. The CDR3 has 14 amino acids. The CDR3 protein is CASSPLYRGYEQYF. For the CDR3, the DNA is TGTGCCAGCAGCCCTCTATACAGGGGCTACGAGCAGTACTTC.

CDR3 sequence reads: CASSWAPSGNTEAFF. The CDR3 nucleotides read TGCGCCAGCAGCTGGGCCCCTTCGGGGAACACTGAAGCTTTCTTT. V is TRBV5-1 and J is TRBJ1-1, with no clear D. Germline V lookup: CDR1 SGHRS, CDR2 YFSETQ. The CDR3 extends over 15 amino acids. Trimming took off 3 bases at V and 1 base at J, with 13 bases between the two ends.

This chain connects TRBV7-8 to TRBJ2-5; tentatively, D is TRBD1 or TRBD2 (6 bases each). The ends were cut back, 1 base at V and 4 bases at J, with 10 bases in the middle. Germline CDR1 and CDR2: SGHVS and FQNEAQ. This CDR3 region has 14 residues. For the CDR3, the DNA is TGTGCCAGCAGCTTAGGAGGGGGAGGAGAGACCCAGTACTTC. This codes for CASSLGGGGETQYF.

The CDR3 spells CASSEETTQYF. The CDR3 coding sequence is TGCGCCAGCAGCGAAGAGACGACGCAGTATTTT. The chain uses TRBV5-1 and TRBJ2-3; D remains unclear. Trimming cost V 4 bases and J 9 bases, with 9 bases left between them. Germline values: CDR1 SGHRS, CDR2 YFSETQ. The CDR3 length is 11 residues.

The rearrangement joins TRBV5-1 to TRBJ1-1; the D gene is possibly TRBD1 (5 bases). The V and J ends lost 4 bases and 1 base respectively, with 14 bases between them. The CDR3 extends over 15 amino acids. Germline-derived CDR1 and CDR2 are SGHRS and YFSETQ. Written as DNA, the CDR3 is TGCGCCAGCAGCGGGGGAATAGGAGAGAACACTGAAGCTTTCTTT. Protein sequence: CASSGGIGENTEAFF.

The chain joins TRBV19 to TRBJ1-2; D gene uncertain. This CDR3 is 14 amino acids long. Germline CDR1 is LNHDA and CDR2 is SQIVND (reference sequence). Between the trimmed V and J ends, which lost 1 base and 4 bases, there was a span of 10 bases. The CDR3 DNA reads as TGTGCCAGTAGTATAGGCCCTCAGGTCTATGGCTACACCTTC. It translates to CASSIGPQVYGYTF.

This clone showed up just a few times. The chain uses TRBV7-3 and TRBJ2-2, with D unclear. The CDR3 has 14 amino acids. The germline V and J ends were trimmed by 2 bases and 1 base, with 5 bases remaining between them. Germline values: CDR1 SGHTA, CDR2 FQGTGA. The CDR3: CASSLSRNTGELFF. The DNA for the CDR3 is TGTGCCAGCAGCTTATCCCGGAACACCGGGGAGCTGTTTTTT.

This sequence joins TRBV5-6 and TRBJ2-2; no definite D call. Deletions cut 2 bases from V and 6 bases from J, with 8 bases between. The CDR3 contains 13 residues. From germline, CDR1 is SGHDT and CDR2 YYEEEE. The CDR3 here is CASSFGKAGELFF. The CDR3 DNA sequence: TGTGCCAGCAGCTTTGGGAAGGCCGGGGAGCTGTTTTTT.

V usage is TRBV12-5 and J usage is TRBJ2-7; maybe TRBD2 (5 bases). This CDR3 has 14 residues. Trimming took 6 bases from V and 2 from J, leaving 14 bases between them. Per germline, CDR1 LGHNT and CDR2 FRNRAP. In DNA, the CDR3 is TGTGCTAGTGGGACCGGAGGCGATCCCTACGAGCAGTACTTC. Translation: CASGTGGDPYEQYF.

The chain carries TRBV5-6 and TRBJ1-2; 10 bases map to TRBD1. Germline V gene sequence: CDR1 SGHDT, CDR2 YYEEEE. This CDR3 region has 18 residues. V shed 1 base and J 0 bases; nucleotides not matched to a gene: 9. The CDR3 sequence is CASSLPGTGVMANYGYTF. The CDR3 coding sequence is TGTGCCAGCAGCTTGCCCGGGACAGGGGTAATGGCTAACTATGGCTACACCTTC.

This rearrangement joins TRBV7-2 to TRBJ2-5; D gene uncertain. In germline, CDR1 is SGHTA, CDR2 FQGNSA. Trimming left V 5 bases short and J 7 bases short, with 14 bases between. The CDR3 extends over 13 amino acids. The CDR3 nucleotides are TGTGCCAGCAGCCCCGACGGGTGGGGGACCCAGTACTTC. Its protein is CASSPDGWGTQYF.

This clone was found a few times. The rearrangement uses TRBV9 and TRBJ1-3, with D perhaps matching TRBD1 (5 bases). The V end was cut by 4 bases, the J end by 2 bases, with 16 bases between. Germline V gene lookup returns CDR1 SGDLS and CDR2 YYNGEE. The CDR3 has 16 amino acids. CDR3 in amino acids: CASSPLGGIAGNTIYF. The CDR3 nucleotides read TGTGCCAGCAGCCCCCTTGGGGGGATAGCTGGAAACACCATATATTTT.